This T cell receptor beta chain was sequenced for a study of blood T cells in healthy people across ages. Only a few counts were recorded for this clonotype. Its specificity is unknown. Unmatched junction bases numbered 3, after V lost 8 bases and J lost 4 bases. The CDR3 is 12 residues long. The V gene's germline CDR1 is SGHVS and CDR2 FQNEAQ. Using a J-beta primer mix together with a sample-barcoded 5' primer, a second PCR was run for 7 to 11 cycles. Each CDR3 protein gets one entry after TCRdb re-called the 5' RACE reads with MiXCR. The table lists more than 600,000 distinct CDR3 sequences, around 25% of them singletons. Study results and limitations: Possibly, changes in expanded clonotypes were confounded because donor CMV status was unknown. The long-lived group displayed more naive CD4+ cells, plus higher diversity, than the aged donors did.

Another study also made use of these data, one on T cells of mothers and their children. That publication notes: It was observed that no persistent microchimeric T cell clones could be detected.

The sample was blood. The TCR comes from a boy aged 10-17 years in good health. The V gene is TRBV7-8, the J gene TRBJ1-2; TRBD1 aligns across 8 bases. The CDR3 spells CASGQGIYGYTF. The CDR3 region has the DNA TGTGCCAGCGGACAGGGAATCTATGGCTACACCTTC.